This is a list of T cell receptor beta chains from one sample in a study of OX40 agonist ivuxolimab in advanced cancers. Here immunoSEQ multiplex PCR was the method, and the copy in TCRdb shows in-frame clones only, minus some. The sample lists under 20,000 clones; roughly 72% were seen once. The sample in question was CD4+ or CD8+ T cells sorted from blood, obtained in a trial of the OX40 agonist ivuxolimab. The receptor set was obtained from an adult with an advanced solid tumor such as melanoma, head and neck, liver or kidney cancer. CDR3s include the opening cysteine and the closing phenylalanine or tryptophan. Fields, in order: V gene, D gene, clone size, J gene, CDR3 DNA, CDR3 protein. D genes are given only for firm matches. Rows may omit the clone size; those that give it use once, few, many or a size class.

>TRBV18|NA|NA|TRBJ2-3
TGTGCCAGCTCACCGGGCACGACAGTATATAGCACAGATACGCAGTATTTT
CASSPGTTVYSTDTQYF
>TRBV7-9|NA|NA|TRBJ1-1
TGTGCCAGCAGCTTAACGCGAGGAATGTACATGAACACTGAAGCTTTCTTT
CASSLTRGMYMNTEAFF
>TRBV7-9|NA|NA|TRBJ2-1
TGTGCCAGCAGCTTTAGCGCCCTCGATGAGCAGTTCTTC
CASSFSALDEQFF
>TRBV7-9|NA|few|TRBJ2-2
TGTGCCAGCAGCCTACTGGCCGGGACCGGGGAGCTGTTTTTT
CASSLLAGTGELFF
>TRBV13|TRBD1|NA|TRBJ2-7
TGTGCCAGCAGCTTTATCAGGGACAGGGGCCTGGGGGAGCAGTACTTC
CASSFIRDRGLGEQYF
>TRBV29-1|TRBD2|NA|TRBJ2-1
TGCTGCGTTTACGGTGGGGGAGGGGCAGGAGGTTCCTACAATGAGCAGTTCTTC
CCVYGGGGAGGSYNEQFF
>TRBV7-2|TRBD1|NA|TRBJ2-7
TGTGCCAGCAGCTTACCCCCGACAGGGATGGCCTACGAGCAGTACTTC
CASSLPPTGMAYEQYF
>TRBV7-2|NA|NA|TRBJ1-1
TGTGCCAGCAATCCTTGGGGCATGAACACTGAAGCTTTCTTT
CASNPWGMNTEAFF
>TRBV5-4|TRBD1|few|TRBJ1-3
TGTGCCAGCAGCGCATCGACAGGGTCTGGAAACACCATATATTTT
CASSASTGSGNTIYF
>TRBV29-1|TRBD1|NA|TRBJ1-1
TGCAGCGTTGAGACAGGGGTCACTGAAGCTTTCTTT
CSVETGVTEAFF
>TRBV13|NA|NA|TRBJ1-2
TGTGCCAGCAGCCTATTAACACCCCCTCCTAACTATGGCTACACCTTC
CASSLLTPPPNYGYTF
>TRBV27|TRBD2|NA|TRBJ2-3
TGTGCCAGCAGCCCGGGACTAGTCCGCGCAGATACGCAGTATTTT
CASSPGLVRADTQYF
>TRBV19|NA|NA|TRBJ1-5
TGTGCCAGTAGTCACGTACCCAACAATCAGCCCCAGCATTTT
CASSHVPNNQPQHF
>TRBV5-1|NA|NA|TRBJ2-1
TGCGCCAGCAGCTTGTTGGTAGGGAAAATCAATGAGCAGTTCTTC
CASSLLVGKINEQFF
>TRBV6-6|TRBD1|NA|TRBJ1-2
TGTGCCAGCAGTACAGGGGGCCTGGACTATGGCTACACCTTC
CASSTGGLDYGYTF
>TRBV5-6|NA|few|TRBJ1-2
TGTGCCAGCAGCTTCGGCGGGGGTTCGTCCTATGGCTACACCTTC
CASSFGGGSSYGYTF
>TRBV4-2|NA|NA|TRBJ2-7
TGTGCCAGCCACGGGGACGTCTCCTACGAGCAGTACTTC
CASHGDVSYEQYF
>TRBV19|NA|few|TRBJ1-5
TGTGCCAGTAGTTTTTTCAGCCCAAATCAGCCCCAGCATTTT
CASSFFSPNQPQHF
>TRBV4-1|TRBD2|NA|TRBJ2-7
TGCGCCAGCAGCCAAGAGACGGGAGCGGGGGGTCTCTACGAGCAGTACTTC
CASSQETGAGGLYEQYF
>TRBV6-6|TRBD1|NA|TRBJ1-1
TGTGCCAGCGCCATCACGGGGACAGGGAACACTGAAGCTTTCTTT
CASAITGTGNTEAFF
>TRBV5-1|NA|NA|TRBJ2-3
TGCGCCAGCAGTCATACAGGGCTTCCTTCTAGCACAGATACGCAGTATTTT
CASSHTGLPSSTDTQYF
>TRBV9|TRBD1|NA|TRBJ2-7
TGTGCCAGCAGCGTAGTAGGGACAGGGAGCTACGAGCAGTACTTC
CASSVVGTGSYEQYF
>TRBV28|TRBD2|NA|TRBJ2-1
TGTGCCAGCAGTGTGCTAGCGGGGTACAATGAGCAGTTCTTC
CASSVLAGYNEQFF
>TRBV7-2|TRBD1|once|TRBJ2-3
TGTGCCAGCAAGCGGCGAACGGGACAGTCCTTAGATACGCAGTATTTT
CASKRRTGQSLDTQYF
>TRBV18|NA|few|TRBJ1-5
TGTGCCAGCTCACTACAGGATCAGCCCCAGCATTTT
CASSLQDQPQHF
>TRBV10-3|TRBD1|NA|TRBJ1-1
TGTGCCATCAGTACCGGGACAGGTGCCACTGAAGCTTTCTTT
CAISTGTGATEAFF
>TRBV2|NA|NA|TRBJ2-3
TGTGCCAGCAGTACAGGCACAGATACGCAGTATTTT
CASSTGTDTQYF
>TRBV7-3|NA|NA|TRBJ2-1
TGTGCCAGCAGCTTAGTTGAGGGGCCCTCCTACAATGAGCAGTTCTTC
CASSLVEGPSYNEQFF
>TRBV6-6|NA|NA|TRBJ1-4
TGTGCCAGCAGTTACGCACCAGGGGCGCGTGAAAAACTGTTTTTT
CASSYAPGAREKLFF
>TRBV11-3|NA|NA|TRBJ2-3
TGTGCCAGCAGCTTCGGAGGCACAGATACGCAGTATTTT
CASSFGGTDTQYF
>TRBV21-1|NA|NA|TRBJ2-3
TGTGCCACGCCCGTTGGAGATACGCAGTATTTT
CATPVGDTQYF
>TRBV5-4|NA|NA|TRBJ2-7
TGTGCCAGCAGGGACCGGGCCTCCTACGAGCAGTACTTC
CASRDRASYEQYF
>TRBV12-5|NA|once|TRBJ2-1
TGTGCTAGTGGTTTCAGTGTAGGGGGGGCAAGGGAGCAGTTCTTC
CASGFSVGGAREQFF
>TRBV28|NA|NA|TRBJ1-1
TGTGCCACCGCGGCCGATGAAGCTTTCTTT
CATAADEAFF
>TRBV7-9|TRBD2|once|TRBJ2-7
TGTGCCAGCAGCTTCGGACGATCTAGCGGGGGCTCTTACGAGCAGTACTTC
CASSFGRSSGGSYEQYF
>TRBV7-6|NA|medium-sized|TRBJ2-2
TGTGCCAGCAGCTTAGCTCTGAGGGGCCCAAACACCGGGGAGCTGTTTTTT
CASSLALRGPNTGELFF
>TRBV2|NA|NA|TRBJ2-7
TGTGCCAGCAGGGCGGCCCCCTACGAGCAGTACTTC
CASRAAPYEQYF
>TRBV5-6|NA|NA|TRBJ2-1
TGTGCCAGCAGCCCAACTATGAACAATGAGCAGTTCTTC
CASSPTMNNEQFF
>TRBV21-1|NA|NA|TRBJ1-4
TGTGCCAGCAGCAAGCTCCTAACCGCTACTAATGAAAAACTGTTTTTT
CASSKLLTATNEKLFF
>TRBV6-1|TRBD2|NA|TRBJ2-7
TGTGCCAGCAGTGAAGGTGTAGCGGGGGTTCTCTACGAGCAGTACTTC
CASSEGVAGVLYEQYF
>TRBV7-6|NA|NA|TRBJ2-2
TGTGCCAGCAGTCCCTTCGGTGGAGGGAGGAGTCACGGGGAGCTGTTTTTT
CASSPFGGGRSHGELFF
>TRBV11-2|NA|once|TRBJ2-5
TGTGCCAGCAGCCCCCGAGGGGGGACCCAAGAGACCCAGTACTTC
CASSPRGGTQETQYF
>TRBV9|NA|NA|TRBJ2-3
TGTGCCAGCAGCCCGAGCGGGTCCCCCACAGATACGCAGTATTTT
CASSPSGSPTDTQYF
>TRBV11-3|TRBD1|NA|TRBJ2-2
TGTGCCAGCAGCGGTTACAGGGGAAGCACCGGGGAGCTGTTTTTT
CASSGYRGSTGELFF
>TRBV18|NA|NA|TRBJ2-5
TGTGCCAGCTCACCACCTGGAACTCCCGAAGAGACCCAGTACTTC
CASSPPGTPEETQYF
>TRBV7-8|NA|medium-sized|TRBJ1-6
TGTGCCAGCAGCTTCCCTAGGGCCGCGGGGAGCCGAAGTAATTCACCCCTCCACTTT
CASSFPRAAGSRSNSPLHF
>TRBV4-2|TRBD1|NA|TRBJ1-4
TGTGCCAGCAGCCAAGACACAGGGGTTTGGGAAAAACTGTTTTTT
CASSQDTGVWEKLFF
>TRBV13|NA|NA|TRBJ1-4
TGTGCCAGCAGCTTCCTGAACAGGGTTGATGAAAAACTGTTTTTT
CASSFLNRVDEKLFF
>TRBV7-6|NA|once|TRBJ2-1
TGTGCCAGCAGCTTAGCGCAGGGTAATGAGCAGTTCTTC
CASSLAQGNEQFF
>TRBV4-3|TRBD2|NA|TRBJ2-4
TGCGCCAGCAGCCAAGTAGGGGCGGGGGTCAAAAACATTCAGTACTTC
CASSQVGAGVKNIQYF
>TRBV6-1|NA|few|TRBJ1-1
TGTGCCAGCAGTAAAACGAACACTGAAGCTTTCTTT
CASSKTNTEAFF
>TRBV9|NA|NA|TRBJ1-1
TGTGCCAGCAGCCCCCCCACCCCCCCTGAAGCTTTCTTT
CASSPPTPPEAFF